This T cell receptor (beta chain) was sequenced for a study of blood T cell repertoires in COVID-19. As for the study in general: Both acute and convalescent COVID-19 samples were obtained from the United States, Italy and Spain.

This CDR3 contains 15 residues. Germline V gene data show CDR1 as MNHNY and CDR2 as SVGAGI (reference sequence). Losses at the gene ends were 2 bases for V and 8 bases for J; bases not matched to a gene: 8. Assay: immunoSEQ multiplex PCR; the TCRdb copy retains only in-frame clones and omits some. The repertoire has around 250,000 clones, about 80% of them found once; the top ten carry approximately 3.6%. The participants were between roughly 18 and 100 years old and came from roughly 25 US areas. Clinical history as reported by participants underpinned cohort assignment. Resolution of symptoms, clearance, or two negative PCRs was present in recovered Cohort 3 donors.

This clonotype originated in a man aged 45-65 years who had recovered from COVID-19. Sequencing was done on a sample of PBMCs or T cells enriched from blood (not recorded which). The chain has TRBV6-6 and TRBJ2-1, with TRBD1 matching over 8 bases. The DNA of the CDR3 is TGTGCCAGCAGTTACGCTGACAGGGGAAGCGATGAGCAGTTCTTC. Translated, it gives CASSYADRGSDEQFF.